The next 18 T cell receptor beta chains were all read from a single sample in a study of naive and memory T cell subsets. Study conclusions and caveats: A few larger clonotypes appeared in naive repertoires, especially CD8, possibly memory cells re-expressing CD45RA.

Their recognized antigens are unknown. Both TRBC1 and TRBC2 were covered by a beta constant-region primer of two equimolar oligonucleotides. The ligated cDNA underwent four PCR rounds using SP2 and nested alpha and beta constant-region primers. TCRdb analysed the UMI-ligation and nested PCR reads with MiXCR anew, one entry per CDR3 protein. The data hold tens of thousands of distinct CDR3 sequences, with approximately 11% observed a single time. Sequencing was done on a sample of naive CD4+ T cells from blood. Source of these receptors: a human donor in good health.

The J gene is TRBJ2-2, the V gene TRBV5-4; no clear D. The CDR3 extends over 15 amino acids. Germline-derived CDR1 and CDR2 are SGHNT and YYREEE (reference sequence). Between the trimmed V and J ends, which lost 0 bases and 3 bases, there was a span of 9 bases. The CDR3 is CASSLDRGYTGELFF. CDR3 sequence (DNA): TGTGCCAGCAGCTTGGACCGTGGGTACACCGGGGAGCTGTTTTTT.

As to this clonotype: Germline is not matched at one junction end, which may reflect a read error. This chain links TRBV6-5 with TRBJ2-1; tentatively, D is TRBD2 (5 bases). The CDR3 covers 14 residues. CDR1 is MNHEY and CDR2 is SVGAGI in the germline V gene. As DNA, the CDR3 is TGTGCCAGCAATTACCACCGTAGCGTTGGTGAGCAGTTCTTC. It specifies CASNYHRSVGEQFF.

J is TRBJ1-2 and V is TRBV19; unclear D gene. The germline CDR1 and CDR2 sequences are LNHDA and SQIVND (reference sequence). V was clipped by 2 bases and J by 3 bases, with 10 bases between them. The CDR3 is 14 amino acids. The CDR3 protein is CASSISDGHYGYTF. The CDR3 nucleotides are TGTGCCAGTAGTATATCTGACGGCCACTATGGCTACACCTTC.

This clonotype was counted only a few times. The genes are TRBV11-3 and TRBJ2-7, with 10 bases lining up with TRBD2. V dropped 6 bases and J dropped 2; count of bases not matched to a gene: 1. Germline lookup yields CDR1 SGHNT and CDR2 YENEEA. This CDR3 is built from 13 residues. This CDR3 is CASSTSGTYEQYF. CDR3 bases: TGTGCCAGCAGTACTAGCGGGACCTACGAGCAGTACTTC.

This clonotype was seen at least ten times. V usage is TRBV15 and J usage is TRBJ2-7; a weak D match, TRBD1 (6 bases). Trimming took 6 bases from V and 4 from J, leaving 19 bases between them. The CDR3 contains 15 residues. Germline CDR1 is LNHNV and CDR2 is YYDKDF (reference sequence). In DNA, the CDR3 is TGTGCCACCAGTAGAAGAACAGGGTTAGGATACGAGCAGTACTTC. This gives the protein CATSRRTGLGYEQYF.

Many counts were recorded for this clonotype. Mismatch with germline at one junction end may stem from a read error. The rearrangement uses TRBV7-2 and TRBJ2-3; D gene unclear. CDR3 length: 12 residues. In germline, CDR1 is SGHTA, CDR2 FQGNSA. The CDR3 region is CASSLSTDTQYF. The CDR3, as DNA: TGCGCCAGCAGCTTGAGCACAGATACGCAGTATTTT.

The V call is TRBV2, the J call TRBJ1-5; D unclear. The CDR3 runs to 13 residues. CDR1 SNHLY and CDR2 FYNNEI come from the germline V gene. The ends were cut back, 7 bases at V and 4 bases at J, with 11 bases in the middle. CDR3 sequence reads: CASNSDGNQPQHF. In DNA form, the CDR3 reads TGTGCCAGCAACTCGGACGGGAATCAGCCCCAGCATTTT.

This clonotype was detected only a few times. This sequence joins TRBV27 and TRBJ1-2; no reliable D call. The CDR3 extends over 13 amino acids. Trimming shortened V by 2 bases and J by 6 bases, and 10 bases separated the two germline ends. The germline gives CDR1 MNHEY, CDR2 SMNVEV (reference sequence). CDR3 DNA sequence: TGTGCCAGCAGTTTAAAGGGAGTAGATGGCTACACCTTC. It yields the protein CASSLKGVDGYTF.

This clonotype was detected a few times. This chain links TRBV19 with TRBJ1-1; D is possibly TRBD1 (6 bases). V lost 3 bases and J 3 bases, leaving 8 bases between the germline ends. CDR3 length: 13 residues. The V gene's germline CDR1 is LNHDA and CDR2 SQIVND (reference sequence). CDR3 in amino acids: CASSIQGYTEAFF. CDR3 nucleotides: TGTGCCAGTAGTATCCAGGGGTACACTGAAGCTTTCTTT. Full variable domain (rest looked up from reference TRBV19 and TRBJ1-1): DGGITQSPKYLFRKEGQNVTLSCEQNLNHDAMYWYRQDPGQGLRLIYYSQIVNDFQKGDIAEGYSVSREKKESFPLTVTSAQKNPTAFYLCASSIQGYTEAFFGQGTRLTVV.

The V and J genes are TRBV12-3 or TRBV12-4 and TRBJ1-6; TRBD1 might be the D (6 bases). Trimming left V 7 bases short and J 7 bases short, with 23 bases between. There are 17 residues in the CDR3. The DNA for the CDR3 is TGTGCCAGCAAAAAAACCGGGGCAGGGGTAGGCAATTCACCCCTCCACTTT. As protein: CASKKTGAGVGNSPLHF.

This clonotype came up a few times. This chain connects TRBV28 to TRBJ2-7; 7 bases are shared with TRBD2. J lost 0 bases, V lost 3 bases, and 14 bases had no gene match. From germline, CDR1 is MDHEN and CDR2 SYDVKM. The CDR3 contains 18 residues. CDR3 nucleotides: TGTGCCAGCAGTTTTATTCTCGGGCTAGCGGATTTCTCCTACGAGCAGTACTTC. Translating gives CASSFILGLADFSYEQYF.

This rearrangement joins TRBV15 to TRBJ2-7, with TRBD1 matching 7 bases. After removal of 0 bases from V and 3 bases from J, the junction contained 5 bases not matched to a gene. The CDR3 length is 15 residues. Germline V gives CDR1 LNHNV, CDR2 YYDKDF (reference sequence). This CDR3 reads CATSRDWGTDYEQYF. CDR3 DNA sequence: TGTGCCACCAGCAGAGATTGGGGGACAGACTACGAGCAGTACTTC.

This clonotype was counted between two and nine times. CDR3: CSAPQINEKLFF. CDR3 in DNA: TGCAGTGCCCCGCAGATTAATGAAAAACTGTTTTTT. The chain links TRBV20-1 to TRBJ1-4; no definite D call. The CDR3 runs 12 residues. Germline values: CDR1 DFQATT, CDR2 SNEGSKA (reference sequence). The V end was cut by 6 bases, the J end by 4 bases, with 9 bases between.

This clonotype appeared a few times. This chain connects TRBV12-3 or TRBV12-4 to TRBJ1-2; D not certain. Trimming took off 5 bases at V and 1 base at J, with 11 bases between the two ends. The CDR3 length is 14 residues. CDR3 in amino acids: CASSTMNFNYGYTF. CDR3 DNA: TGTGCCAGCAGTACTATGAACTTTAACTATGGCTACACCTTC.

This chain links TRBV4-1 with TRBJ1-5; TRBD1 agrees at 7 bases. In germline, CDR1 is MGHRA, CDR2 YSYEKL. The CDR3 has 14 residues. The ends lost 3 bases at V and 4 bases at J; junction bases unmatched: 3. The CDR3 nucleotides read TGCGCCAGCAGCCATCCAGGGGGGAATCAGCCCCAGCATTTT. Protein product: CASSHPGGNQPQHF.

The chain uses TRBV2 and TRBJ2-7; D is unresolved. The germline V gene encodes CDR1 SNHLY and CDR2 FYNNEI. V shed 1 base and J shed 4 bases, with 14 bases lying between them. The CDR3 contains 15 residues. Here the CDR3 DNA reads TGTGCCAGCAGTGAAGTGTCAGGTGTGTCTTACGAGCAGTACTTC. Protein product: CASSEVSGVSYEQYF.

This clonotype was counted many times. The CDR3 nucleotides are TGTGCCAGCAGATTAGCATCCCTTAGCACAGATACGCAGTATTTT. Translated, it gives CASRLASLSTDTQYF. The genes are TRBV28 and TRBJ2-3; D unresolved. The CDR3 is made up of 15 amino acids. The germline V gene encodes CDR1 MDHEN and CDR2 SYDVKM. Trimming removed 6 bases at V and 0 bases at J, with 13 bases between. The full variable domain, its missing parts supplied by reference TRBV28 and TRBJ2-3, is DVKVTQSSRYLVKRTGEKVFLECVQDMDHENMFWYRQDPGLGLRLIYFSYDVKMKEKGDIPEGYSVSREKKERFSLILESASTNQTSMYLCASRLASLSTDTQYFGPGTRLTVL.

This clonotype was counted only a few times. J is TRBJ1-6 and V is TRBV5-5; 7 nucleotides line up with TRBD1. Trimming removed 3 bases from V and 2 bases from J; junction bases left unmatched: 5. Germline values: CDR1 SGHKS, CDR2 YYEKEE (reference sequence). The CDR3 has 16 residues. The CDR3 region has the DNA TGTGCCAGCAGCTCCCGGGACAGCGCCTATAATTCACCCCTCCACTTT. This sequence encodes CASSSRDSAYNSPLHF.